These 11 T cell receptor beta chains came from one sample sequenced in a study of CD8 T cells in ankylosing spondylitis. TCRdb itself ran the 5' RACE reads through MiXCR, one entry per CDR3 protein. This table holds under 250,000 distinct CDR3 sequences, roughly a third found once. Sequencing used blood, either unsorted or a sorted T cell fraction (not recorded which). The receptors come from a male donor with ankylosing spondylitis or in good health (not recorded which).

V gene TRBV12-3 or TRBV12-4 combines with J gene TRBJ1-5; no definite D call. The CDR3 is 15 residues long. V dropped 4 bases and J dropped 7 bases, with 17 bases sitting between them. The CDR3 spells CASSSSTEIDQPQHF. The CDR3 nucleotides are TGTGCCAGCAGTTCCAGCACGGAGATCGACCAGCCCCAGCATTTT.

This chain links TRBV5-5 with TRBJ2-3; 14 bases are a match to TRBD2. With V trimmed by 4 bases and J by 6 bases, 7 bases remained unmatched. The CDR3 runs 16 residues. CDR1 and CDR2 from the germline V gene are SGHKS and YYEKEE (reference sequence). In DNA form, the CDR3 reads TGTGCCAGCAGCCCGGACGGACTAGCGGGGGGCGATACGCAGTATTTT. Its translation is CASSPDGLAGGDTQYF.

This clonotype occurred a few times. The chain has TRBV29-1 and TRBJ2-7; TRBD1 might be the D (6 bases). The CDR3 has 13 residues. Trimming stripped 6 bases from V and 0 bases from J, with 12 bases between. Germline assignment: CDR1 SQVTM and CDR2 ANQGSEA. This CDR3 is CSVQGYSSYEQYF. CDR3 coding DNA: TGCAGCGTCCAGGGGTATAGCTCCTACGAGCAGTACTTC.

A few counts support this clonotype. The V and J genes are TRBV20-1 and TRBJ2-5, with D possibly matching TRBD2 (5 bases). V lost 2 bases and J 5 bases, leaving 9 bases between the germline ends. The CDR3 has 12 residues. Germline CDR1 reads DFQATT; CDR2 reads SNEGSKA (reference sequence). In DNA form, the CDR3 reads TGCAGTGCTAGACCGCGGGTCGAGACCCAGTACTTC. It encodes CSARPRVETQYF.

A few counts support this clonotype. The CDR3 DNA sequence: TGCAGTGGGTGGCATCAAGAGACCCAGTACTTC. This encodes CSGWHQETQYF. The chain links TRBV20-1 to TRBJ2-5, with D hard to call. Trimming took off 7 bases at V and 2 bases at J, with 8 bases between the two ends. Germline loops: CDR1 DFQATT, CDR2 SNEGSKA (reference sequence). The CDR3 is 11 amino acids.

The CDR3 DNA follows: TGTGCCAGCAGTTACTCAGGGGGCGAGCAGTACTTC. This gives the protein CASSYSGGEQYF. The chain couples TRBV6-5 to TRBJ2-7; the D gene is possibly TRBD1 (6 bases). From germline, CDR1 is MNHEY and CDR2 SVGAGI. CDR3 length: 12 residues. V dropped 0 bases and J dropped 6 bases, with 6 bases sitting between them.

This clonotype appeared a few times. This chain uses TRBV5-1 with TRBJ2-2, with D unclear. The CDR3 has 14 amino acids. The germline gives CDR1 SGHRS, CDR2 YFSETQ. V gave up 4 bases and J gave up 0 bases, with 7 bases separating them. CDR3 DNA sequence: TGCGCCAGCAGCCTCATTTCGAACACCGGGGAGCTGTTTTTT. Protein product: CASSLISNTGELFF.

This chain joins TRBV27 and TRBJ2-3; 7 nucleotides match TRBD1. The germline V gene encodes CDR1 MNHEY and CDR2 SMNVEV (reference sequence). This CDR3 region has 15 residues. The V and J ends lost 5 bases and 6 bases, in that order; junction bases with no gene match: 11. The CDR3 loop is CASSLGQALGDTQYF. CDR3 nucleotides: TGTGCCAGCAGTCTTGGACAGGCCCTTGGGGATACGCAGTATTTT.

The chain links TRBV12-3 or TRBV12-4 to TRBJ1-5; D remains unclear. The CDR3 totals 15 residues. Trimming took 5 bases from V and 0 from J, leaving 11 bases between them. CDR3 coding DNA: TGTGCCAGCAGTACCTGGGCAGCTAGCAATCAGCCCCAGCATTTT. Protein sequence: CASSTWAASNQPQHF.

This clonotype has only a few counts. The CDR3 spells CASSVGPSSGANVLTF. CDR3 nucleotide sequence: TGTGCCAGCAGCGTTGGACCGAGCTCTGGGGCCAACGTCCTGACTTTC. The chain employs TRBV5-6 and TRBJ2-6; the D is unclear. Germline values: CDR1 SGHDT, CDR2 YYEEEE. This CDR3 spans 16 amino acids. V lost 4 bases to trimming and J lost 0 bases, with 11 bases between them.

This clonotype was seen only a few times. The V and J genes are TRBV5-1 and TRBJ2-7, with 9 positions matching TRBD1. This CDR3 has 15 amino acids. J lost 3 bases, V lost 4 bases, and 8 bases had no gene match. CDR1 is SGHRS and CDR2 is YFSETQ in the germline V gene. The DNA of the CDR3 is TGCGCCAGCAGCACGGGACAGGGATATATCTACGAGCAGTACTTC. Translating gives CASSTGQGYIYEQYF.